This T cell receptor beta chain was captured by sequencing in a study of read filtering for tumor transcriptome and immune sequencing. This CDR3 has 13 amino acids. Germline V gene sequence: CDR1 LNHDA, CDR2 SQIVND (reference sequence). The V and J ends lost 2 bases and 1 base respectively, with 3 bases between them. Molecular barcoded adaptors covering alpha/delta and beta/gamma chains were used on about 0.4 ug RNA. Each CDR3 protein is one row after TCRdb ran MiXCR on the reads. Of roughly 130,000 distinct CDR3 sequences listed, 10% to 15% are singletons. Overall study results and limits: The CD138-negative fraction was mixed bone marrow immune cells, not pure T cells.

Comments on this clonotype: Antigen specificity is unknown.

At the time of active disease, bone marrow was collected from every patient. Sequencing was performed on a population of CD138-negative cells sorted from bone marrow. This TCR came from a donor aged 40 or older with multiple myeloma. This chain uses TRBV19 with TRBJ1-5; D gene uncertain. In DNA, the CDR3 is TGTGCCAGTAGTATATCGAGCAATCAGCCCCAGCATTTT. Translated, it gives CASSISSNQPQHF.